This T cell receptor beta chain was sequenced during a study of T cells in Graves' hyperthyroidism and ophthalmopathy. CDR1 MDHEN and CDR2 SYDVKM come from the germline V gene. V was pared by 6 bases and J by 2 bases, with 8 bases of the junction left unmatched. CDR3 length: 15 amino acids. This clonotype came up many times. Regions amplified from RNA transcripts were the TCR beta CDR3 regions. Initially, a first-round RT-PCR of the TCR CDR3 employed the HTBI primer set. MiXCR, applied by TCRdb to the multiplex PCR reads, yields one record per CDR3 protein. The sample holds 370,000 or so distinct CDR3 sequences, 15% to 17% seen once.

Sequencing used blood. J is TRBJ2-7 and V is TRBV28; 9 bases match TRBD1. The TCR was taken from a woman between 18 and 30 years old with Graves' hyperthyroidism that later progressed to Graves' ophthalmopathy. The CDR3 coding sequence is TGTGCCAGCAGCTTTGGGACAGGGCAAGCCTACGAGCAGTACTTC. Its protein product is CASSFGTGQAYEQYF.